The clone carrying this TCR beta chain has just a few counts. The antigen is unknown. Germline CDR1 is MDHEN and CDR2 is SYDVKM. The CDR3 spans 20 residues. J was trimmed by 5 bases and V by 5 bases; bases with no gene match: 17. Individual cDNA molecules were tagged with unique molecular identifiers. TCRdb reprocessed the 5' RACE reads via MiXCR and lists one record per CDR3 protein. The sample holds 40,000 or so distinct CDR3 sequences, approximately 7.2% seen once. The sample originates from a study of early T cells in non-severe SARS-CoV-2 infection. On the study more broadly: Sequenced bulk RNA came from whole blood that was unsorted, and chains were unpaired.

General study findings and limits: VDJdb matching skewed toward anti-spike CD8 responses, missing private and CD4 specificities.

The clonotype originates from an adult who was a healthcare worker with PCR-confirmed SARS-CoV-2 infection or an uninfected control (not recorded which). The rearrangement uses TRBV28 and TRBJ2-2, with 13 bases that match TRBD2. Sequencing used whole blood, obtained at baseline. The CDR3, as DNA: TGTGCCAGCAGTATTCCCCCCCAACTAGCGGGGGGGCCACGGACCGGGGAGCTGTTTTTT. This sequence encodes CASSIPPQLAGGPRTGELFF.